These 21 T cell receptor beta chains share one sample of origin, sequenced in a study of T cell responses to AZD1222 COVID-19 vaccine. Only in-frame clones appear in the TCRdb table, and some are missing; sequencing was by immunoSEQ multiplex PCR. Of about 110,000 clones listed, approximately 92% were seen once; the top ten hold under 10%. Here the sequenced sample was peripheral blood, taken 28 days after the second AZD1222 dose. These receptor sequences come from an adult who received the AZD1222 COVID-19 vaccine.

Only a few counts were recorded for this clone. The V and J genes are TRBV7-9 and TRBJ2-2, with TRBD1 as a possible D gene (6 bases). V was trimmed by 4 bases and J by 5 bases, leaving 14 bases between them. From germline, CDR1 is SEHNR and CDR2 FQNEAQ (reference sequence). This CDR3 has 15 residues. CDR3 coding DNA: TGTGCCAGCAGCTCCACCACTACAGGGACCGGGGAGCTGTTTTTT. This codes for CASSSTTTGTGELFF.

The J gene is TRBJ1-2, the V gene TRBV30; 7 nucleotides agree with TRBD1. The CDR3 covers 15 residues. V trimming: 1 base; J trimming: 3 bases; junction bases outside the gene matches: 8. The germline V gene has CDR1 GTSNPN and CDR2 SVGIG (reference sequence). The DNA of the CDR3 is TGTGCCTGGAGTGCGCCCGGGACAGTACACTATGGCTACACCTTC. It yields the protein CAWSAPGTVHYGYTF.

The chain recombines TRBV4-1 with TRBJ2-7, with D hard to call. The CDR3 has 13 residues. CDR1 and CDR2 from the germline V gene are MGHRA and YSYEKL. Deletions cut 1 base from V and 2 bases from J, with 6 bases between. The DNA of the CDR3 is TGCGCCAGCAGCCAAGGTAGGGCCTACGAGCAGTACTTC. It is translated as CASSQGRAYEQYF.

J is TRBJ1-2 and V is TRBV4-1; TRBD1 is a possible D gene (5 bases). CDR3 size: 15 residues. CDR1 is MGHRA and CDR2 is YSYEKL in the germline V gene. V was cut by 6 bases and J by 0 bases, with 14 bases left in between. As DNA, the CDR3 is TGCGCCAGCAGAGGGATGGGGGAAGCTAACTATGGCTACACCTTC. Its protein product is CASRGMGEANYGYTF.

This chain uses TRBV6-5 with TRBJ2-7; D possibly matches TRBD1 or TRBD2 (5 bases each). Germline V lookup: CDR1 MNHEY, CDR2 SVGAGI. This CDR3 spans 14 amino acids. The CDR3 region is CATSQGSEGYEQYF. The CDR3 DNA is TGTGCGACATCTCAGGGTAGCGAAGGCTACGAGCAGTACTTC.

This chain connects TRBV5-4 to TRBJ2-1; a weak D match, TRBD2 (5 bases). The V gene's germline CDR1 is SGHNT and CDR2 YYREEE (reference sequence). This CDR3 is 15 amino acids long. V was cut by 4 bases and J by 1 base, with 12 bases left in between. In nucleotides, the CDR3 is TGTGCCAGCAGCGCCCCGAGGGTTTCCTACAATGAGCAGTTCTTC. It is translated as CASSAPRVSYNEQFF. Full variable domain (remainder filled in from reference TRBV5-4 and TRBJ2-1): ETGVTQSPTHLIKTRGQQVTLRCSSQSGHNTVSWYQQALGQGPQFIFQYYREEENGRGNFPPRFSGLQFPNYSSELNVNALELDDSALYLCASSAPRVSYNEQFFGPGTRLTVL.

V is TRBV6-5 and J is TRBJ1-2; D is perhaps TRBD1 (6 bases). Per the germline V gene, CDR1 is MNHEY and CDR2 is SVGAGI. The CDR3 is 13 amino acids. Trimming cost V 10 bases and J 7 bases, with 19 bases left between them. The CDR3 DNA sequence: TGTGCCACCCACCCCCCCGGGGGCTCTGGCTACACCTTC. Its protein is CATHPPGGSGYTF.

The chain has TRBV4-2 and TRBJ1-4; the D is unclear. Germline CDR1 reads LGHNA; CDR2 reads YNFKEQ. Trimming cost V 1 base and J 8 bases, with 8 bases left between them. CDR3 size: 13 residues. In nucleotides, the CDR3 is TGTGCCAGCAGCCAAGTTTTGGACGAAAAACTGTTTTTT. Residues: CASSQVLDEKLFF.

The J gene is TRBJ2-7, the V gene TRBV2; TRBD1 matches at 10 bases. The CDR3 totals 14 residues. Trimming removed 7 bases from V and 2 bases from J; junction bases left unmatched: 5. Germline values: CDR1 SNHLY, CDR2 FYNNEI. For the CDR3, the DNA is TGTGCCAGCACCCGAGACAGGGGGCCCTACGAGCAGTACTTC. This sequence encodes CASTRDRGPYEQYF.

This clone was picked up one time. The chain links TRBV19 to TRBJ1-5; 7 bases line up with TRBD1. This CDR3 is 14 amino acids long. With 8 bases clipped from V and 5 bases from J, the junction kept 9 bases outside the gene matches. CDR1 and CDR2 from the germline V gene are LNHDA and SQIVND (reference sequence). The CDR3 nucleotides are TGTGCCAGTTCCACCAGGGGGGAGCATCAGCCCCAGCATTTT. Translation: CASSTRGEHQPQHF. The full variable domain, in which reference TRBV19 and TRBJ1-5 provide the parts outside the CDR3, is DGGITQSPKYLFRKEGQNVTLSCEQNLNHDAMYWYRQDPGQGLRLIYYSQIVNDFQKGDIAEGYSVSREKKESFPLTVTSAQKNPTAFYLCASSTRGEHQPQHFGDGTRLSIL.

The chain uses TRBV5-4 and TRBJ1-2, with 9 bases aligning to TRBD1. Trimming removed 4 bases from V and 4 bases from J; junction bases left unmatched: 8. Per germline, CDR1 SGHNT and CDR2 YYREEE (reference sequence). This CDR3 contains 15 residues. The CDR3: CASSPWTGEGYGYTF. For the CDR3, the DNA is TGTGCCAGCAGCCCCTGGACAGGGGAGGGCTATGGCTACACCTTC. Filled out from reference TRBV5-4 and TRBJ1-2, the complete variable domain reads ETGVTQSPTHLIKTRGQQVTLRCSSQSGHNTVSWYQQALGQGPQFIFQYYREEENGRGNFPPRFSGLQFPNYSSELNVNALELDDSALYLCASSPWTGEGYGYTFGSGTRLTVV.

The rearrangement joins TRBV9 to TRBJ2-1, with D perhaps TRBD2 (6 bases). The CDR3 has 11 residues. Trimming stripped 10 bases from V and 7 bases from J, with 12 bases between. Germline loops: CDR1 SGDLS, CDR2 YYNGEE. CDR3 bases: TGTGCCGCACGGGGGAGGAATGAGCAGTTCTTC. It specifies CAARGRNEQFF.

This rearrangement joins TRBV7-9 to TRBJ1-3; D is unclear. The ends were cut back, 7 bases at V and 8 bases at J, with 12 bases in the middle. The germline V gene has CDR1 SEHNR and CDR2 FQNEAQ (reference sequence). The CDR3 sequence is 12 residues long. CDR3 protein: CASTQSRDTIYF. The CDR3 DNA reads as TGTGCCAGCACCCAATCGCGGGACACCATATATTTT.

This clone was seen ten or more times. The chain links TRBV2 to TRBJ1-4; D ambiguous. V was clipped by 1 base and J by 8 bases, with 14 bases between them. The CDR3 is 15 residues long. Germline CDR1 SNHLY, CDR2 FYNNEI. CDR3 sequence: CASSEVASMGEKLFF. As DNA, the CDR3 is TGTGCCAGCAGTGAAGTCGCCTCAATGGGGGAAAAACTGTTTTTT.

In DNA, the CDR3 is TGTGCCACCTTCCGGCTGGAGCGGGAGGACACGTCCTACAATGAGCAGTTCTTC. Protein: CATFRLEREDTSYNEQFF. This chain links TRBV15 with TRBJ2-1; 9 bases map to TRBD2. CDR1 and CDR2 (germline): LNHNV, YYDKDF (reference sequence). The CDR3 consists of 18 residues. The V and J ends lost 8 bases and 1 base, in that order; junction bases with no gene match: 15.

The chain joins TRBV11-2 to TRBJ1-1; D is perhaps TRBD1 (5 bases). The germline gives CDR1 SGHAT, CDR2 FQNNGV. Trimming stripped 5 bases from V and 5 bases from J, with 30 bases between. The CDR3 runs 19 residues. CDR3 in amino acids: CASSASTGWGREGRTEAFF. CDR3 nucleotides: TGTGCCAGCAGCGCCAGTACAGGTTGGGGGAGGGAAGGGCGGACTGAAGCTTTCTTT. Full variable domain (rest looked up from reference TRBV11-2 and TRBJ1-1): EAGVAQSPRYKIIEKRQSVAFWCNPISGHATLYWYQQILGQGPKLLIQFQNNGVVDDSQLPKDRFSAERLKGVDSTLKIQPAKLEDSAVYLCASSASTGWGREGRTEAFFGQGTRLTVV.

This rearrangement joins TRBV27 to TRBJ2-7; 11 nucleotides match TRBD2. The CDR3 length is 17 residues. Germline lookup yields CDR1 MNHEY and CDR2 SMNVEV (reference sequence). V lost 0 bases and J lost 1; bases outside the gene matches: 5. The CDR3 DNA sequence: TGTGCCAGCAGTTTATCGGGACTAGCGGTACCATCCTACGAGCAGTACTTC. This encodes CASSLSGLAVPSYEQYF.

The chain uses TRBV30 and TRBJ2-3; D could derive from TRBD1 or TRBD2 (5 bases each). The CDR3 has 11 amino acids. The germline V gene has CDR1 GTSNPN and CDR2 SVGIG (reference sequence). The CDR3 is CWGQRGDTQYF. The CDR3 DNA reads as TGTTGGGGTCAGAGGGGAGATACGCAGTATTTT.

The genes are TRBV15 and TRBJ2-5; possibly TRBD2 for D (6 bases). Germline V lookup: CDR1 LNHNV, CDR2 YYDKDF (reference sequence). CDR3 length equals 13 residues. Between the trimmed V and J ends, which lost 4 bases and 1 base, there was a span of 7 bases. DNA of the CDR3: TGTGCCACCAGCATAGCGGTCCAAGAGACCCAGTACTTC. It translates to CATSIAVQETQYF.

V and J are TRBV30 and TRBJ2-5, with TRBD2 matching over 15 bases. J was trimmed by 3 bases and V by 4 bases; bases with no gene match: 3. CDR1 is GTSNPN and CDR2 is SVGIG in the germline V gene (reference sequence). The CDR3 is 15 residues long. The CDR3 sequence: CAWTGLAGGEETQYF. The CDR3, as DNA: TGTGCCTGGACCGGACTAGCGGGAGGGGAAGAGACCCAGTACTTC.

The chain combines TRBV19 with TRBJ2-3; TRBD2 might be the D (5 bases). Trimming pared 4 bases from V and 1 base from J, leaving 12 bases between. This CDR3 has 15 residues. Germline V gene lookup returns CDR1 LNHDA and CDR2 SQIVND (reference sequence). The CDR3 bases are TGTGCCAGTAGTACGCTGGCGGGTCGCACAGATACGCAGTATTTT. Its protein product is CASSTLAGRTDTQYF.